The rows below give T cell receptor beta chains drawn from one sample of a study of T cell changes during pregnancy in multiple sclerosis. Using immunoSEQ multiplex PCR, the repertoire was profiled, and TCRdb retains in-frame clones only, with some absent. The sample includes over 75,000 clones, roughly 92% of them seen just once. The sequences come from peripheral blood, collected in the first trimester of pregnancy. The receptors were sampled from a female donor with multiple sclerosis, enrolled in a pregnancy study. The CDR3 runs from the conserved cysteine through the conserved F or W. The D gene is left open where the match is weak.

v_call	j_call	d_call	cdr3_aa	cdr3_nt
TRBV25-1	TRBJ1-5	NA	CASSERSNQPQHF	TGTGCCAGCAGTGAACGGAGCAATCAGCCCCAGCATTTT
TRBV6-5	TRBJ1-4	NA	CASMEDNEKLFF	TGTGCCAGCATGGAGGATAATGAAAAACTGTTTTTT